Here is one T cell receptor beta chain with its context. Its cognate antigen is unknown. This record comes from a study of T cell responses to AZD1222 COVID-19 vaccine. Sequencing was performed with immunoSEQ multiplex PCR; in TCRdb, only in-frame clones are kept and a portion is missing. The sample shows approximately 71,000 clones, almost 90% of them seen only once. The ends were cut back, 4 bases at V and 0 bases at J, with 9 bases in the middle. This CDR3 comprises 13 residues. Germline assignment: CDR1 GTSNPN and CDR2 SVGIG (reference sequence). General study findings and limits: Dominant at 160-218 and 743-854, vaccine-associated CD4 TCRs also spanned spike. Once two AZD1222 doses were given, Spike-specific TCR breadth and depth went up. Just a handful of AZD1222 recipients tested seropositive at baseline. Repertoire sampling was restricted to post-peak T cell response timepoints.

The source of this sequence is an adult in good health. The chain is built from TRBV30 and TRBJ1-1; D call uncertain. Source: peripheral blood, taken on day 0 of AZD1222 vaccination. The CDR3, as DNA: TGTGCCTGGATGATCAGTCTGAACACTGAAGCTTTCTTT. This codes for CAWMISLNTEAFF.